A selection of T cell receptor beta chains follows, all from one sample in a study of response to subunit inactivated influenza vaccine. Each CDR3 protein gets one entry after TCRdb re-called the RT-PCR reads with MiXCR. There are roughly 780,000 distinct CDR3 sequences in the sample; approximately 17% occur only once, and roughly a tenth lies in the top ten. This specimen consisted of PBMCs from blood, obtained 4 to 6 days after vaccination. The origin of the receptors is a man between 50 and 59 years old who received an inactivated influenza vaccine. CDR3s include the opening cysteine and the closing phenylalanine or tryptophan. The D gene is left open where the match is weak. The size entry is marked missing in some rows and otherwise reads once, few, many or a size class.

D | J | length | size | V | DNA | CDR3
NA | TRBJ1-5 | 16 | few | TRBV28 | TGTGCCAGCACCCATTTTTCGGTACGGGGCAATCAGCCCCAGCATTTT | CASTHFSVRGNQPQHF
NA | TRBJ2-7 | 14 | few | TRBV10-3 | TGTGCCATCAGTGATGGGGGGCTCGACTACGAGCAGTACTTC | CAISDGGLDYEQYF
NA | TRBJ2-7 | 14 | NA | TRBV2 | TGTGCCAGCAGTGATCGTGATTCCTATGAGGAGCAGTACTTC | CASSDRDSYEEQYF
NA | TRBJ2-7 | 14 | NA | TRBV21-1 | TGTGCCAGCAGCAAAAGGGCCGACCTCTACGAGCAGTACTTC | CASSKRADLYEQYF
TRBD1 | TRBJ2-7 | 14 | few | TRBV18 | TGTGCCAGCTCACCGGACAGGAATGTGTACGAGCAGTACTTC | CASSPDRNVYEQYF
NA | TRBJ2-1 | 13 | many | TRBV12-3/TRBV12-4 | TGTGCCAGCAGCTTGGGACTCTACAATGAGCAGTTCTTC | CASSLGLYNEQFF
TRBD1 | TRBJ1-2 | 19 | NA | TRBV6-5 | TGTGCCAGCAGTTACTCGACGGTAGGGACAGGGCAGAGGTACTATGGCTACACCTTC | CASSYSTVGTGQRYYGYTF
NA | TRBJ1-4 | 14 | few | TRBV5-1 | TGCGCCAGCAGGGTAGGGTCGGCTAATGAAAAACTGTTTTTT | CASRVGSANEKLFF
NA | TRBJ2-7 | 14 | few | TRBV7-2 | TGTGCCAGCAGCTTGAGGGGTGTTATAAACGAGCAGTACTTC | CASSLRGVINEQYF
NA | TRBJ2-7 | 14 | NA | TRBV28 | TGTGCCAGCACCCGTTGGTTGAGCTCCTACGAGCAGTACTTC | CASTRWLSSYEQYF
TRBD2 | TRBJ2-3 | 14 | NA | TRBV20-1 | TGCAGTGCTAGAGGACTAGCGGTCACAGATACGCAGTATTTT | CSARGLAVTDTQYF
TRBD2 | TRBJ2-1 | 17 | NA | TRBV7-2 | TGTGCCAGCAGCTCGACGATAACTAGCGGGGGAAACAATGAGCAGTTCTTC | CASSSTITSGGNNEQFF
NA | TRBJ2-5 | 12 | few | TRBV20-1 | TGCAGTGCTAGGATCTGGGCAGAGACCCAGTACTTC | CSARIWAETQYF
TRBD2 | TRBJ2-1 | 14 | NA | TRBV10-3 | TGTGCCATCAGAACTAGCGGCGGGGTCGATGAGCAGTTCTTC | CAIRTSGGVDEQFF
TRBD1 | TRBJ2-2 | 15 | few | TRBV24-1 | TGTGCCACCAGTGATGTACAGGGGTACACCGGGGAGCTGTTTTTT | CATSDVQGYTGELFF
TRBD1 | TRBJ2-7 | 15 | NA | TRBV5-1 | TGCGCCAGCAGCGTAACCCAGGGGGCTCCCTACGAGCAGTACTTC | CASSVTQGAPYEQYF
NA | TRBJ2-1 | 11 | NA | TRBV20-1 | TGCAGTGCTAGCGGTGGGAATGAGCAGTTCTTC | CSASGGNEQFF
NA | TRBJ2-1 | 14 | many | TRBV6-1 | TGTGCCAGCAGCCCTACAGGGAATTACAATGAGCAGTTCTTC | CASSPTGNYNEQFF
TRBD2 | TRBJ2-1 | 14 | many | TRBV12-3/TRBV12-4 | TGTGCCAGCAGTTGGACTAGCGGATACAATGAGCAGTTCTTC | CASSWTSGYNEQFF
NA | TRBJ2-1 | 14 | many | TRBV20-1 | TGCAGTGCTAGCTATAGCGGCTTATACAATGAGCAGTTCTTC | CSASYSGLYNEQFF
TRBD1 | TRBJ2-1 | 15 | few | TRBV9 | TGTGCCAGCAGCGTCAGGGGGAATCAAGGAAATGAGCAGTTCTTC | CASSVRGNQGNEQFF
NA | TRBJ2-2 | 14 | NA | TRBV5-1 | TGCGCCAGCAAAGGCGACAGCGTTACCGGGGAGCTGTTTTTT | CASKGDSVTGELFF
NA | TRBJ1-5 | 13 | few | TRBV20-1 | TGCAGTGCTAGTCCAGGGTTCGATCAGCCCCAGCATTTT | CSASPGFDQPQHF
NA | TRBJ2-7 | 11 | NA | TRBV6-6 | TGTGCCAGCAGCCCGAGATGGGAGCAGTACTTC | CASSPRWEQYF
NA | TRBJ1-1 | 12 | NA | TRBV29-1 | TGCAGCGCAAGGCCCCCTAACACTGAAGCTTTCTTT | CSARPPNTEAFF
NA | TRBJ2-1 | 15 | few | TRBV4-1 | TGCGCCAGCAGCCAAGTTGAGGACTCCTACAATGAGCAGTTCTTC | CASSQVEDSYNEQFF
TRBD2 | TRBJ2-3 | 18 | NA | TRBV11-2 | TGTGCCAGCAGTAAGCTTAGACATATGACTAGCGGCACAGATACGCAGTATTTT | CASSKLRHMTSGTDTQYF
NA | TRBJ1-2 | 15 | NA | TRBV7-9 | TGTGCCAGCAGCTGGACGGGCACCATTAACTATGGCTACACCTTC | CASSWTGTINYGYTF
NA | TRBJ2-1 | 14 | many | TRBV15 | TGTGCCACCAGCCTCTCGGACTTTTACAATGAGCAGTTCTTC | CATSLSDFYNEQFF
NA | TRBJ2-7 | 10 | NA | TRBV20-1 | TGCAGTGCTAGTCGACTAGTTCCGTACTTC | CSASRLVPYF
NA | TRBJ1-6 | 14 | few | TRBV18 | TGTGCCAGCTCACCGAGGCTCGGGGACTCACCCCTCCACTTT | CASSPRLGDSPLHF
TRBD2 | TRBJ2-2 | 14 | once | TRBV27 | TGTGCCAGCAGTTTAGCGGGAGGCCCCGTCGAGCTGTTTTTT | CASSLAGGPVELFF
TRBD2 | TRBJ2-1 | 18 | NA | TRBV20-1 | TGCAGTGCTAGTGGGCTAGCGGGAGAACGGGGCTCCTACAATGAGCAGTTCTTC | CSASGLAGERGSYNEQFF
NA | TRBJ1-2 | 13 | NA | TRBV2 | TGTGCCAGCAGTGTGAGCGAGAACTATGGCTACACCTTC | CASSVSENYGYTF
TRBD2 | TRBJ2-2 | 14 | NA | TRBV24-1 | TGTGCCACCAGTATCGGGGGGGGCACCGGGGAGCTGTTTTTT | CATSIGGGTGELFF
TRBD1 | TRBJ2-1 | 14 | few | TRBV27 | TGTGCCAGCAGAACCGGGACAGGCTACAATGAGCAGTTCTTC | CASRTGTGYNEQFF
NA | TRBJ2-3 | 14 | NA | TRBV7-2 | TGTGCCAGCAGCCCGATAACTAGGGGCGATACGCAGTATTTT | CASSPITRGDTQYF
NA | TRBJ1-1 | 16 | NA | TRBV5-4 | TGTGCCAGCAGCTTGGATTTGTCTAGGGTGAACACTGAAGCTTTCTTT | CASSLDLSRVNTEAFF
NA | TRBJ2-5 | 13 | few | TRBV15 | TGTGCCACCAGCAGAGCACAACAAGAGACCCAGTACTTC | CATSRAQQETQYF
NA | TRBJ1-1 | 14 | NA | TRBV20-1 | TGCAGTGCTACATCGGGACACCTGAACACTGAAGCTTTCTTT | CSATSGHLNTEAFF
TRBD1 | TRBJ1-5 | 13 | few | TRBV20-1 | TGCAGTGCTAGGGGGACAGTCTCGGAGCCCCAGCATTTT | CSARGTVSEPQHF
TRBD1 | TRBJ1-6 | 16 | NA | TRBV20-1 | TGCAGTGCTAGTCAGGGGGCAGCATCCTATAATTCACCCCTCCACTTT | CSASQGAASYNSPLHF
NA | TRBJ2-7 | 14 | NA | TRBV3-1 | TGTGCCAGCAGCCGAGGGACAAGAGCCTACGAGCAGTACTTC | CASSRGTRAYEQYF
TRBD2 | TRBJ2-1 | 14 | NA | TRBV7-9 | TGTGCCAGCATCGAGATGGGGGGGACCAATGAGCAGTTCTTC | CASIEMGGTNEQFF
NA | TRBJ2-7 | 15 | many | TRBV27 | TGTGCCAGCAGTCCTTCAGCACCCCCGAACTACGAGCAGTACTTC | CASSPSAPPNYEQYF
NA | TRBJ2-5 | 14 | few | TRBV11-2 | TGTGCCAGCAGCACCGTGGACTACTCGGAGACCCAGTACTTC | CASSTVDYSETQYF
TRBD1 | TRBJ2-7 | 18 | NA | TRBV4-3 | TGCGCCAGCAGCCAAGATCCCCCCTGGACAGGGAGCTCCTACGAGCAGTACTTC | CASSQDPPWTGSSYEQYF
NA | TRBJ2-2 | 15 | NA | TRBV24-1 | TGTGCCACCAGTGACAGGGGCGACGGCACCGGGGAGCTGTTTTTT | CATSDRGDGTGELFF
NA | TRBJ1-1 | 13 | NA | TRBV15 | TGTGCCACCAGCGCGGGAGAGAACACTGAAGCTTTCTTT | CATSAGENTEAFF
TRBD1 | TRBJ2-3 | 15 | NA | TRBV5-1 | TGCGCCAGCAGCTTGGAGACAGGGTGGAGGAATACGCAGTATTTT | CASSLETGWRNTQYF
NA | TRBJ2-2 | 16 | NA | TRBV11-2 | TGTGCCAGCAGCGCTGCTAGAATAATAAACACCGGGGAGCTGTTTTTT | CASSAARIINTGELFF
NA | TRBJ2-2 | 15 | NA | TRBV7-2 | TGTGCCAGCAGCTTAGATCTAGGAAGGACCGGGGAGCTGTTTTTT | CASSLDLGRTGELFF
NA | TRBJ1-4 | 14 | NA | TRBV15 | TGTGCCACCAGCAGAGATCAAGGAGGTGAAAAACTGTTTTTT | CATSRDQGGEKLFF
NA | TRBJ2-7 | 14 | many | TRBV20-1 | TGCAGTGCTAGAGCCGTACAGGGTGCTTACGAGCAGTACTTC | CSARAVQGAYEQYF
NA | TRBJ2-3 | 10 | many | TRBV7-9 | TGTGCCAGCACCACAGATACTCAGTATTTT | CASTTDTQYF
NA | TRBJ2-3 | 13 | many | TRBV12-3/TRBV12-4 | TGTGCCAGCAGGCGCGATGGTACAGATACGCAGTATTTT | CASRRDGTDTQYF
TRBD1 | TRBJ2-7 | 15 | NA | TRBV12-3/TRBV12-4 | TGTGCCAGCAGCAGTACCGGGACAGGGAAGTACGAGCAGTACTTC | CASSSTGTGKYEQYF
TRBD1 | TRBJ1-5 | 16 | many | TRBV6-1 | TGTGCCAGCAGTGAACCGACAGGGATGGGCAATCAGCCCCAGCATTTT | CASSEPTGMGNQPQHF
NA | TRBJ2-5 | 14 | many | TRBV5-5 | TGTGCCAGCAGCCTGACCCCAGGGAGGGAGACCCAGTACTTC | CASSLTPGRETQYF
NA | TRBJ2-7 | 13 | NA | TRBV6-2/TRBV6-3 | TGTGCCAGCAGACTAAGGACAGCCTACGAGCAGTACTTC | CASRLRTAYEQYF